The present T cell receptor (beta chain) was sequenced within a study of cytomegalovirus exposure and HLA in healthy donors. General observations from the study: V segments that were indistinguishable, TRBV6-2 and TRBV6-3 among them, were omitted from analysis. Most TCR beta V segments were productive about 87% or about 30% of the time in an earlier analysis.

This CDR3 is 16 amino acids long. Trimming removed 4 bases from V and 8 bases from J, with 18 bases in between. CDR1 and CDR2 from the germline V gene are LGHNA and YNFKEQ. On this clone: The target antigen is unknown.

The PCR made use of 60 Vbeta and 13 Jbeta primers. Measured with immunoSEQ multiplex PCR; TCRdb has only the in-frame clones, and not every one. The sample has approximately 190,000 clones, 84% seen once. The donors, nominally healthy at sampling, likely had unrecorded immune exposures. V gene TRBV4-2 combines with J gene TRBJ1-6; TRBD1 might be the D (5 bases). This TCR was sampled from a woman in her 50s in good health and CMV-seropositive. The sample consisted of PBMCs. The chain's CDR3 is CASSLEVSRDYSPLHF. CDR3 in DNA: TGTGCCAGCAGCCTAGAAGTATCCAGGGATTATTCACCCCTCCACTTT.